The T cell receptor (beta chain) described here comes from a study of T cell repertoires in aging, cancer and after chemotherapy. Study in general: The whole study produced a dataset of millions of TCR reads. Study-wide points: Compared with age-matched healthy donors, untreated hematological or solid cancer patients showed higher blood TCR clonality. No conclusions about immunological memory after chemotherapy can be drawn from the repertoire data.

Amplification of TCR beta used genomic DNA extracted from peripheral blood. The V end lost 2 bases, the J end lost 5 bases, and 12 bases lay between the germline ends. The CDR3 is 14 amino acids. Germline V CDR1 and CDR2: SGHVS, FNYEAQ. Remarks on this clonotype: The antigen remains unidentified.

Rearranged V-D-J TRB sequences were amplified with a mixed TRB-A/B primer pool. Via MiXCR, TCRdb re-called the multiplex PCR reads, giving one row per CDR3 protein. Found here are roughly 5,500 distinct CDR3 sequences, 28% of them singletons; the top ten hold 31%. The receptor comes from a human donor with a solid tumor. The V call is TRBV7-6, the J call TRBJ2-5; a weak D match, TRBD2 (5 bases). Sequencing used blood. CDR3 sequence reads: CASSLFGLVETQYF. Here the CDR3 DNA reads TGTGCCAGCAGCTTATTTGGACTCGTCGAGACCCAGTACTTC. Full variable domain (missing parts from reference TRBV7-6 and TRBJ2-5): GAGVSQSPRYKVTKRGQDVALRCDPISGHVSLYWYRQALGQGPEFLTYFNYEAQQDKSGLPNDRFSAERPEGSISTLTIQRTEQRDSAMYRCASSLFGLVETQYFGPGTRLLVL.